These 30 T cell receptor beta chains share one sample of origin, sequenced in a study of T cell changes during pregnancy in multiple sclerosis. TCRdb keeps only in-frame clones here, not all; method: immunoSEQ multiplex PCR. Found here are about 80,000 clones, about 94% of them singletons; the top ten hold around 0.97%. This sample comprised peripheral blood, obtained in the second trimester of pregnancy. Receptors originate from a female donor in good health, enrolled as a control in a pregnancy study.

J is TRBJ2-1 and V is TRBV28; 8 bases line up with TRBD2. In germline, CDR1 is MDHEN, CDR2 SYDVKM. There are 15 residues in the CDR3. Germline trimming cut 5 bases from V and 5 bases from J; bases unmatched to any gene: 8. The CDR3 reads CASSPPGGPNNEQFF. The CDR3 DNA reads TGTGCCAGCAGTCCGCCGGGGGGGCCGAACAATGAGCAGTTCTTC. Complete variable domain (other parts from reference TRBV28 and TRBJ2-1): DVKVTQSSRYLVKRTGEKVFLECVQDMDHENMFWYRQDPGLGLRLIYFSYDVKMKEKGDIPEGYSVSREKKERFSLILESASTNQTSMYLCASSPPGGPNNEQFFGPGTRLTVL.

J is TRBJ1-2 and V is TRBV2, with D perhaps TRBD1 (6 bases). V was pared by 8 bases and J by 4 bases, with 17 bases between. Looked up from germline, CDR1 is SNHLY and CDR2 is FYNNEI. The CDR3 extends over 14 amino acids. The CDR3 coding sequence is TGTGCCAGCGGGTTGGGACACCAAACCTATGGCTACACCTTC. Its translation is CASGLGHQTYGYTF.

This CDR3 is CASSPGTGGLEQYF. CDR3 nucleotides: TGTGCCAGCAGCCCCGGGACAGGGGGTCTCGAGCAGTACTTC. The J gene is TRBJ2-7, the V gene TRBV7-6; 11 nucleotides agree with TRBD1. This CDR3 comprises 14 residues. The V segment lost 5 bases and the J segment 6 bases; nucleotides outside the gene matches: 6. Looked up from germline, CDR1 is SGHVS and CDR2 is FNYEAQ.

The chain couples TRBV19 to TRBJ2-2; a possible D gene is TRBD1 (7 bases). Germline loops: CDR1 LNHDA, CDR2 SQIVND (reference sequence). This CDR3 is built from 15 residues. Trimming stripped 2 bases from V and 6 bases from J, with 13 bases between. CDR3 region: CASSIRRGDAGELFF. In DNA, the CDR3 is TGTGCCAGTAGTATACGCAGGGGGGACGCCGGGGAGCTGTTTTTT. The entire variable domain, with the rest obtained from reference TRBV19 and TRBJ2-2, is as follows: DGGITQSPKYLFRKEGQNVTLSCEQNLNHDAMYWYRQDPGQGLRLIYYSQIVNDFQKGDIAEGYSVSREKKESFPLTVTSAQKNPTAFYLCASSIRRGDAGELFFGEGSRLTVL.

The chain carries TRBV28 and TRBJ1-4, with TRBD1 as a possible D gene (6 bases). The V gene's germline CDR1 is MDHEN and CDR2 SYDVKM. Trimming cost V 2 bases and J 5 bases, with 12 bases left between them. This CDR3 comprises 15 residues. The CDR3 coding sequence is TGTGCCAGCAGTTTAATTGGGCAGGGGAATGAAAAACTGTTTTTT. Protein: CASSLIGQGNEKLFF.

The chain has TRBV6-1 and TRBJ1-2; 9 nucleotides align to TRBD1. The CDR3 runs to 15 residues. Germline values: CDR1 MNHNS, CDR2 SASEGT. J was trimmed by 3 bases and V by 4 bases; bases with no gene match: 6. DNA for the CDR3: TGTGCCAGCAGTGGGACGGGACAGGGATACTATGGCTACACCTTC. This gives the protein CASSGTGQGYYGYTF.

The chain's CDR3 is CASSPGGYSNQPQHF. CDR3 DNA: TGCGCCAGCAGTCCAGGGGGTTATAGCAATCAGCCCCAGCATTTT. The rearrangement joins TRBV5-1 to TRBJ1-5, with TRBD1 matching 7 bases. Germline-derived CDR1 and CDR2 are SGHRS and YFSETQ. The CDR3 has 15 amino acids. V was clipped by 5 bases and J by 0 bases; unmatched bases: 5. Looking up the rest from reference TRBV5-1 and TRBJ1-5 gives the full variable domain: KAGVTQTPRYLIKTRGQQVTLSCSPISGHRSVSWYQQTPGQGLQFLFEYFSETQRNKGNFPGRFSGRQFSNSRSEMNVSTLELGDSALYLCASSPGGYSNQPQHFGDGTRLSIL.

This clone was detected ten times or more. The gene calls are TRBV4-2 and TRBJ2-7; 11 nucleotides agree with TRBD1. The CDR3 covers 16 residues. V trimming: 0 bases; J trimming: 2 bases; junction bases outside the gene matches: 3. Germline V gene lookup returns CDR1 LGHNA and CDR2 YNFKEQ. The CDR3 loop is CASSQEGQGEPYEQYF. The CDR3 nucleotides are TGTGCCAGCAGCCAAGAGGGACAGGGGGAACCCTACGAGCAGTACTTC.

The V and J genes are TRBV30 and TRBJ1-6; possible D gene TRBD1, 5 bases. CDR1 GTSNPN and CDR2 SVGIG come from the germline V gene (reference sequence). With 2 bases removed from V and 9 bases from J, the gap between germline ends came to 8 bases. The CDR3 extends over 12 amino acids. CDR3 nucleotide sequence: TGTGCCTGGAGTTCGGGACTTTCACCCCTCCACTTT. Its translation: CAWSSGLSPLHF.

The chain recombines TRBV7-8 with TRBJ1-1, with D uncertain. Per the germline V gene, CDR1 is SGHVS and CDR2 is FQNEAQ. With 0 bases removed from V and 8 bases from J, the gap between germline ends came to 10 bases. This CDR3 region has 13 residues. The CDR3 sequence: CASSLAPGTEAFF. Written as DNA, the CDR3 is TGTGCCAGCAGCTTAGCGCCTGGCACAGAAGCTTTCTTT.

This clone has a single count. This chain uses TRBV27 with TRBJ2-7; 8 positions match TRBD2. Germline CDR1 MNHEY, CDR2 SMNVEV (reference sequence). This CDR3 is built from 15 residues. The V gene end was trimmed by 6 bases and the J gene end by 3 bases; junction bases not matched to a gene: 10. The CDR3 DNA sequence: TGTGCCAGCAGCCAAACACGTGCGGGGGGCTACGAGCAGTACTTC. Protein product: CASSQTRAGGYEQYF.

The chain combines TRBV29-1 with TRBJ2-2; 8 nucleotides align to TRBD1. The CDR3 has 15 amino acids. After removal of 4 bases from V and 0 bases from J, the junction contained 4 bases not matched to a gene. Germline CDR1 reads SQVTM; CDR2 reads ANQGSEA. The DNA of the CDR3 is TGCAGCGTTGCCCGGACAGGGACGAACACCGGGGAGCTGTTTTTT. Its translation: CSVARTGTNTGELFF.

The rearrangement uses TRBV15 and TRBJ2-1; 7 positions agree with TRBD2. The CDR3 consists of 17 residues. V gave up 1 base and J gave up 5 bases; unmatched junction bases: 11. Germline V gene lookup returns CDR1 LNHNV and CDR2 YYDKDF (reference sequence). For the CDR3, the DNA is TGTGCCACCAGCAGAGCCCCCCCCGGGGAGGGAGACAATGAGCAGTTCTTC. Translating gives CATSRAPPGEGDNEQFF.

The chain is built from TRBV5-1 and TRBJ2-5, with D perhaps matching TRBD1 (5 bases). V lost 4 bases to trimming and J lost 5 bases, with 12 bases between them. Germline lookup yields CDR1 SGHRS and CDR2 YFSETQ. This CDR3 region has 13 residues. DNA for the CDR3: TGCGCCAGCAGCAATGACAGAGCGGAGACCCAGTACTTC. Protein: CASSNDRAETQYF.

V and J are TRBV28 and TRBJ2-7, with 8 bases aligning to TRBD2. The CDR3 sequence is 16 residues long. With V trimmed by 6 bases and J by 5 bases, 15 bases remained unmatched. Germline assignment: CDR1 MDHEN and CDR2 SYDVKM. In nucleotides, the CDR3 is TGTGCCAGCAGCCCGCCCTTTGGCGGGGGGCCCGACGAGCAGTACTTC. This translates into CASSPPFGGGPDEQYF.

The chain recombines TRBV6-5 with TRBJ2-1; tentative D call: TRBD2 (6 bases). V lost 6 bases and J lost 10, with 13 bases in between. The CDR3 has 12 residues. The V gene's germline CDR1 is MNHEY and CDR2 SVGAGI. CDR3 protein: CASSRDSSEQFF. DNA of the CDR3: TGTGCCAGCAGCCGGGACTCGTCGGAGCAGTTCTTC.

The chain employs TRBV7-9 and TRBJ1-5, with 7 bases aligning to TRBD1. Germline trimming cut 1 base from V and 0 bases from J; bases unmatched to any gene: 0. This CDR3 contains 15 residues. CDR1 SEHNR and CDR2 FQNEAQ come from the germline V gene (reference sequence). The CDR3 protein is CASSLGDSSNQPQHF. CDR3 nucleotide sequence: TGTGCCAGCAGCTTAGGGGACAGTAGCAATCAGCCCCAGCATTTT.

This rearrangement joins TRBV19 to TRBJ2-1, with 7 bases identical to TRBD1. The V segment lost 3 bases and the J segment 4 bases; nucleotides outside the gene matches: 9. CDR3 size: 16 residues. The V gene's germline CDR1 is LNHDA and CDR2 SQIVND (reference sequence). CDR3 in amino acids: CASSITKGAKYNEQFF. The CDR3 nucleotides read TGTGCCAGTAGTATCACCAAGGGGGCAAAATACAATGAGCAGTTCTTC.

V gene TRBV5-1 combines with J gene TRBJ2-1, with 11 bases that match TRBD2. The CDR3 covers 15 residues. Per germline, CDR1 SGHRS and CDR2 YFSETQ. Trimming removed 3 bases from V and 4 bases from J; junction bases left unmatched: 3. The CDR3 sequence: CASSSTSGAYNEQFF. CDR3 DNA: TGCGCCAGCAGCTCGACTAGCGGGGCTTACAATGAGCAGTTCTTC.

The chain employs TRBV7-9 and TRBJ1-5; TRBD1 agrees at 9 bases. The length of the CDR3 is 15 residues. Germline V CDR1 and CDR2: SEHNR, FQNEAQ (reference sequence). V dropped 5 bases and J dropped 4; count of bases not matched to a gene: 6. The CDR3 here is CASSPGGTGNQPQHF. CDR3 DNA sequence: TGTGCCAGCAGCCCAGGCGGGACAGGGAATCAGCCCCAGCATTTT. Full variable domain (rest looked up from reference TRBV7-9 and TRBJ1-5): DTGVSQNPRHKITKRGQNVTFRCDPISEHNRLYWYRQTLGQGPEFLTYFQNEAQLEKSRLLSDRFSAERPKGSFSTLEIQRTEQGDSAMYLCASSPGGTGNQPQHFGDGTRLSIL.

The chain combines TRBV5-1 with TRBJ2-1, with 12 bases that match TRBD1. V gave up 2 bases and J gave up 3 bases; unmatched junction bases: 12. The CDR3 covers 19 residues. The V gene's germline CDR1 is SGHRS and CDR2 YFSETQ. The CDR3 loop is CASSFPGGTGGLSYNEQFF. The CDR3 bases are TGCGCCAGCAGCTTTCCCGGGGGGACAGGGGGCTTGAGCTACAATGAGCAGTTCTTC.

CDR3 coding DNA: TGTGCCAGCCAAACCGGGGATCTTAGCAATCAGCCCCAGCATTTT. Its translation: CASQTGDLSNQPQHF. The chain links TRBV19 to TRBJ1-5, with D hard to call. From germline, CDR1 is LNHDA and CDR2 SQIVND (reference sequence). Trimming removed 9 bases at V and 0 bases at J, with 15 bases between. The CDR3 extends over 15 amino acids.

V and J are TRBV28 and TRBJ1-1; D unresolved. CDR3 size: 15 residues. From germline, CDR1 is MDHEN and CDR2 SYDVKM. Deletions cut 4 bases from V and 1 base from J, with 13 bases between. The CDR3 DNA is TGTGCCAGCAGTTCGCCAGGTGAGGGGAACACTGAAGCTTTCTTT. This gives the protein CASSSPGEGNTEAFF.

V usage is TRBV11-2 and J usage is TRBJ1-5; D remains unclear. V lost 4 bases to trimming and J lost 4 bases, with 14 bases between them. The germline V gene has CDR1 SGHAT and CDR2 FQNNGV. CDR3 length equals 15 residues. The CDR3 is CASSSGAEVNQPQHF. CDR3 bases: TGTGCCAGCAGCTCTGGTGCCGAGGTGAATCAGCCCCAGCATTTT.

This chain links TRBV28 with TRBJ2-7, with D possibly being TRBD2 (6 bases). CDR1 MDHEN and CDR2 SYDVKM come from the germline V gene. CDR3 length equals 14 residues. Trimming removed 3 bases at V and 6 bases at J, with 15 bases between. In DNA, the CDR3 is TGTGCCAGCAGTTTTGGGGGGAATCGGGTCGAGCAGTACTTC. Protein sequence: CASSFGGNRVEQYF.

To note about this clone: Other DNA sequences within the sample encode an identical CDR3. The V gene is TRBV19, the J gene TRBJ2-6; no firm D call. The germline gives CDR1 LNHDA, CDR2 SQIVND (reference sequence). The germline V and J ends were trimmed by 1 base and 1 base, with 5 bases remaining between them. This CDR3 comprises 15 residues. The CDR3 coding sequence is TGTGCCAGTAGTATAGGAGGATCTGGGGCCAACGTCCTGACTTTC. It codes for CASSIGGSGANVLTF.

The CDR3 coding sequence is TGTGCCAGCAGCCGTGGGTCAGGGGAAGGAAACACCATATATTTT. Protein: CASSRGSGEGNTIYF. The rearrangement uses TRBV28 and TRBJ1-3; tentative D call: TRBD1 (6 bases). Germline V lookup: CDR1 MDHEN, CDR2 SYDVKM. The CDR3 runs 15 residues. Trimming removed 6 bases from V and 4 bases from J, with 16 bases in between.

V and J are TRBV19 and TRBJ1-5, with 8 bases fitting TRBD1. This CDR3 has 14 residues. V was clipped by 4 bases and J by 4 bases; unmatched bases: 3. Per the germline V gene, CDR1 is LNHDA and CDR2 is SQIVND (reference sequence). The CDR3 region is CASSRTGPNQPQHF. The CDR3 coding sequence is TGTGCCAGTAGTAGGACAGGGCCTAATCAGCCCCAGCATTTT. The whole variable domain, filled in from reference TRBV19 and TRBJ1-5, reads DGGITQSPKYLFRKEGQNVTLSCEQNLNHDAMYWYRQDPGQGLRLIYYSQIVNDFQKGDIAEGYSVSREKKESFPLTVTSAQKNPTAFYLCASSRTGPNQPQHFGDGTRLSIL.

The gene calls are TRBV2 and TRBJ1-6, with 9 bases that match TRBD1. In germline, CDR1 is SNHLY, CDR2 FYNNEI. The CDR3 is 15 residues long. V lost 2 bases, J lost 8 bases, and 4 bases stayed unmatched. The CDR3 nucleotides are TGTGCCAGCAGTGAAATGGGACAGGGTTATTCACCCCTCCACTTT. Translated, it gives CASSEMGQGYSPLHF.

The rearrangement uses TRBV27 and TRBJ2-3; 10 bases are a match to TRBD2. Germline loops: CDR1 MNHEY, CDR2 SMNVEV (reference sequence). The CDR3 runs 14 residues. Trimming removed 6 bases from V and 2 bases from J; junction bases left unmatched: 2. CDR3 sequence reads: CASRLAGTTDTQYF. The CDR3 coding sequence is TGTGCCAGCAGACTAGCGGGAACCACAGATACGCAGTATTTT.